This TCR beta chain was sequenced during a study of T cell repertoires in cytomegalovirus infection. In its sample, this clonotype was seen a few times. Its antigen is still unknown. One entry per CDR3 protein results from TCRdb running MiXCR on the reads. The table has 680,000 or so distinct CDR3 sequences, about 33% seen once; the top ten hold 15% to 20%. Overall study findings and caveats: Cumulative frequency of public TCR beta families picked out carriers of CMV plus the relevant HLA.

The source material was cultured PBMCs, sampled from culture after CMV antigen stimulation. The clonotype was recovered from a human donor in good health (CMV status not recorded). Some clones in this sample may be carry-over from other donors' samples.

CDR3 sequence: CASSLRRGEQYF. The CDR3 DNA reads TGTGCCAGCAGCTTACGAAGGGGCGAGCAGTACTTC. This chain uses TRBV7-6 with TRBJ2-7; the D gene is possibly TRBD1 (5 bases). Germline CDR1 reads SGHVS; CDR2 reads FNYEAQ. The CDR3 loop spans 12 amino acids. V lost 2 bases to trimming and J lost 6 bases, with 8 bases between them. Complete variable domain (other parts from reference TRBV7-6 and TRBJ2-7): GAGVSQSPRYKVTKRGQDVALRCDPISGHVSLYWYRQALGQGPEFLTYFNYEAQQDKSGLPNDRFSAERPEGSISTLTIQRTEQRDSAMYRCASSLRRGEQYFGPGTRLTVT.